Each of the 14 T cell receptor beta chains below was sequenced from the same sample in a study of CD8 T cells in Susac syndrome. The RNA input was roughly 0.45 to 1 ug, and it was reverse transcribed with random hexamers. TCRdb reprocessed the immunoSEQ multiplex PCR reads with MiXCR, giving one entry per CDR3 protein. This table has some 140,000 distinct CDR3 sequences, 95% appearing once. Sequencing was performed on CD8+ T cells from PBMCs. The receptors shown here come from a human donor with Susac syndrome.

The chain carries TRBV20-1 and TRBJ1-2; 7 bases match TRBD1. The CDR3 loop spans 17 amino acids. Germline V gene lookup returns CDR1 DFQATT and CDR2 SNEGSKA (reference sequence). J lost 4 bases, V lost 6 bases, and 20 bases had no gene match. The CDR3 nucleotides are TGCAGTGCCCTAGACGACACAGGGGCCGCGGGAACCTATGGCTACACCTTC. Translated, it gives CSALDDTGAAGTYGYTF.

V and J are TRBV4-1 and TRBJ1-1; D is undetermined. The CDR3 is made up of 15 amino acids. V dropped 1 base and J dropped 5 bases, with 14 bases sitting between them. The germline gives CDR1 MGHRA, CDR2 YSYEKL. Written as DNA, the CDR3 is TGCGCCAGCAGCCAAGGCGAGGGTGCGCTAACTGAAGCTTTCTTT. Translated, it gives CASSQGEGALTEAFF.

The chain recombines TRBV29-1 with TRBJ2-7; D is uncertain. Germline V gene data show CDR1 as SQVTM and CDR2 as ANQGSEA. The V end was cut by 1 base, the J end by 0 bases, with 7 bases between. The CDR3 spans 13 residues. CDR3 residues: CSVEGLSSYEQYF. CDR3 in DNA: TGCAGCGTTGAAGGACTTAGCTCCTACGAGCAGTACTTC.

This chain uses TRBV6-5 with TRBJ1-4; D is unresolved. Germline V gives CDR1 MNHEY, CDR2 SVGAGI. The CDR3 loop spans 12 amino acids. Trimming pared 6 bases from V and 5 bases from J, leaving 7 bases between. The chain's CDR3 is CASSPSNEKLFF. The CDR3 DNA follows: TGTGCCAGCAGCCCCTCCAATGAAAAACTGTTTTTT.

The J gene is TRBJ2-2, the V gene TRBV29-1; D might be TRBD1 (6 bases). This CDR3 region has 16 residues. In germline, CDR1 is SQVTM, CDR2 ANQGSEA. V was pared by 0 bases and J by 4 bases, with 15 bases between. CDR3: CSVEDIQGLGTGELFF. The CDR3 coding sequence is TGCAGCGTTGAAGATATCCAGGGGTTGGGCACCGGGGAGCTGTTTTTT.

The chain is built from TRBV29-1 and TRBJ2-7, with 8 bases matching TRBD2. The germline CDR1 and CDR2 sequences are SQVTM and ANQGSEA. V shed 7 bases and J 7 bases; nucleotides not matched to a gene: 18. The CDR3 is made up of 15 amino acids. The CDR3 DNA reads TGCAGCGCGAAGGCTAGCGGGTATCCGCCTAGGGAGCAGTACTTC. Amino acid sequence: CSAKASGYPPREQYF.

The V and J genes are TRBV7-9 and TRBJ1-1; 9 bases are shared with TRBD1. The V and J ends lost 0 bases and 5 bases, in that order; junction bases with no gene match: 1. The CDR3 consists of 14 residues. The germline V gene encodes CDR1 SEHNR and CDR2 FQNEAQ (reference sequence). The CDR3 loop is CASSLAQGATEAFF. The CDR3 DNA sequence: TGTGCCAGCAGCTTAGCACAGGGGGCAACTGAAGCTTTCTTT.

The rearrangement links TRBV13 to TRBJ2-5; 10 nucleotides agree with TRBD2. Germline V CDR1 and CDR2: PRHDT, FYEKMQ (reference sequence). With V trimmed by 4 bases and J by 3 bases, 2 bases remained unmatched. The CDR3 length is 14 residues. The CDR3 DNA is TGTGCCAGCAGCTCGGGACTAGCGAAAGAGACCCAGTACTTC. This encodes CASSSGLAKETQYF.

The CDR3 DNA sequence: TGTGCCAGCAACCGCCTGCTAGCGGGAGAGGGCGGCGAGCAGTACTTC. Translation gives CASNRLLAGEGGEQYF. The chain uses TRBV2 and TRBJ2-7; TRBD2 matches 10 bases. The CDR3 length is 16 residues. J was trimmed by 6 bases and V by 7 bases; bases with no gene match: 15. Germline V gene data show CDR1 as SNHLY and CDR2 as FYNNEI.

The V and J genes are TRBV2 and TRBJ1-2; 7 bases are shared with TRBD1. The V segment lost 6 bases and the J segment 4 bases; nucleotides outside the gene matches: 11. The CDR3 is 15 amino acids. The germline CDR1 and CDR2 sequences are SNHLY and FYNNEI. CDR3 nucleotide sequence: TGTGCCAGCAGATCAACCGGGACAGAGCTCTATGGCTACACCTTC. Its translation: CASRSTGTELYGYTF. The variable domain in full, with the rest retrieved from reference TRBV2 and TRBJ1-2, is EPEVTQTPSHQVTQMGQEVILRCVPISNHLYFYWYRQILGQKVEFLVSFYNNEISEKSEIFDDQFSVERPDGSNFTLKIRSTKLEDSAMYFCASRSTGTELYGYTFGSGTRLTVV.

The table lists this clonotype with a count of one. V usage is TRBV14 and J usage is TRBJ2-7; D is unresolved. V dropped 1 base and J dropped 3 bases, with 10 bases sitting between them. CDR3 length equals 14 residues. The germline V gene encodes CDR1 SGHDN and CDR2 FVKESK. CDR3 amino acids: CASSQGGQVYEQYF. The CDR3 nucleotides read TGTGCCAGCAGCCAAGGGGGTCAAGTCTACGAGCAGTACTTC.

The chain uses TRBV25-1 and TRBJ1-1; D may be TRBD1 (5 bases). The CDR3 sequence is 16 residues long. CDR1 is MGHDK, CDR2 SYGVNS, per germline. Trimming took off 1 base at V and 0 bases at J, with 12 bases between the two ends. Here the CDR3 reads CASSEWGVEVNTEAFF. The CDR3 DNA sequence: TGTGCCAGCAGTGAATGGGGGGTTGAGGTGAACACTGAAGCTTTCTTT.

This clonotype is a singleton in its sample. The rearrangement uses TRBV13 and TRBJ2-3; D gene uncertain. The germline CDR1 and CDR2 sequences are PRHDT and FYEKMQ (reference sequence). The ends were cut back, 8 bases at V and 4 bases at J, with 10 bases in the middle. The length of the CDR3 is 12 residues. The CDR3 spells CASSIMADTQYF. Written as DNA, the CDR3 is TGTGCCAGCTCAATTATGGCAGATACGCAGTATTTT.

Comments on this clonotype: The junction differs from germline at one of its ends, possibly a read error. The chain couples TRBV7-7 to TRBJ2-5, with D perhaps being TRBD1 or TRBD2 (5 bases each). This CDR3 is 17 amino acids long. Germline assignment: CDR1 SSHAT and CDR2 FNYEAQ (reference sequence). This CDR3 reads CASSLDPLGDPIETQYF. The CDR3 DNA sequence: TGTGCTAGCAGCTTAGACCCCTTAGGGGACCCCATAGAGACCCAGTACTTC.